Included here is one TCR beta chain sequence, with context. This clonotype was seen more than once but under ten times. It has no known antigen specificity. No base quality values were provided; no much bigger clone lies one nucleotide off. This specimen comes from a study of CD8 T cells in ankylosing spondylitis (dated by TCRdb to about 2017). About the full investigation: The study profiled T cell receptor beta repertoires in healthy donors and ankylosing spondylitis patients to find disease-linked TCR variants. Peripheral blood was sampled, and synovial fluid was also collected from ankylosing spondylitis patients. The full study cohort comprised about 25 ankylosing spondylitis patients and some 100 healthy donors. Broader findings and caveats from the paper: Blood from ankylosing spondylitis patients appeared to be characterized by a TCR beta motif composed of under 10 highly homologous amino acid variants. In peripheral blood, the disease-linked clones were found at relatively low frequencies and had a CD8+ phenotype. The disease-linked clones were reported as significantly enriched in matched synovial fluid samples from ankylosing spondylitis patients. Some motif variants were previously reported in synovial fluid and blood of reactive arthritis patients, suggesting common disease-initiation mechanisms.

This sample was sequenced with an Illumina HiSeq 2500. TCR beta libraries were prepared by quantitative 5'-RACE with molecular barcodes. The paper's data handling went like this. To identify disease-linked TCR variants, a new computational method was used, one built on a probabilistic model of VDJ rearrangement. TCRdb trimmed the raw reads at Q25, called clones with MiXCR and kept productive beta chains. Records with the same CDR3 protein are collapsed into one entry carrying the most frequent genes and DNA. TCRdb assigned the V and J calls; the authors' analysis was not used. The sample has 250,000 to 300,000 distinct CDR3 sequences on record, 18% of them singletons. The ten largest clones represent more than 25% of the sample. Ends trimmed: V by 0 bases, J by 3 bases; bases unmatched to a gene: 4. CDR3 length: 15 amino acids, cysteine to phenylalanine. Just the 45-base CDR3 DNA is kept, in frame starting at base 1. The CDR1 and CDR2 encoded by the germline V gene are SQVTM and ANQGSEA.

This clonotype was obtained from a male donor with ankylosing spondylitis or in good health (not recorded which). The sequenced sample consisted of blood, either unsorted or a sorted T cell fraction (not recorded which). The V and J segments used are TRBV29-1 and TRBJ2-1; 8 bases in the middle match TRBD2. The CDR3 in this case is CSVEENSGVYNEQFF. The base sequence is TGCAGCGTTGAAGAGAATAGCGGGGTCTACAATGAGCAGTTCTTC.